This is a list of T cell receptor beta chains from one sample in a study of control samples from healthy donors and cancer patients. TCRdb keeps only in-frame clones here, not all; method: immunoSEQ multiplex PCR. In the table there are 140,000 or so clones, about 93% of which are singletons. The sample taken for sequencing was PBMCs. These receptors came from a man between 60 and 70 years old with colorectal cancer. The CDR3 runs from the conserved cysteine through the conserved F or W.

J: TRBJ1-4
V: TRBV27
CDR3: CASRGTILSEKLFF

J: TRBJ1-5
V: TRBV10-3
CDR3: CAISERGVNSNQPQHF

J: TRBJ2-3
V: TRBV3-1/TRBV3-2
CDR3: CASSQDYPYSGVGTDTQYF

J: TRBJ1-2
V: TRBV30
CDR3: CACNPRPGIFYGYTF

J: TRBJ2-3
V: TRBV29-1
CDR3: CSVEELGLLNTDTQYF

J: TRBJ1-1
V: TRBV18
CDR3: CASSPPQGTEAFF

J: TRBJ1-4
V: TRBV6-2/TRBV6-3
CDR3: CASSNRGSGEKLFF

J: TRBJ1-5
V: TRBV12-3/TRBV12-4
CDR3: CASSFPQNQPQHF

J: TRBJ1-1
V: TRBV27
CDR3: CASSPGLGINTEAFF

J: TRBJ2-4
V: TRBV6-5
CDR3: CASTGNIQYF

J: TRBJ2-7
V: TRBV6-2/TRBV6-3
CDR3: CASSLSRTGSYEQYF

J: TRBJ2-7
V: TRBV6-1
CDR3: CASSEAGVNEQYF

J: TRBJ1-3
V: TRBV18
CDR3: CASSPQESSGNTIYF

J: TRBJ2-7
V: TRBV19
CDR3: CASSIGPTGRHEQYF

J: TRBJ2-1
V: TRBV24-1
CDR3: CATSDRGRENNEQFF

J: TRBJ2-7
V: TRBV7-9
CDR3: CASSLGTGWYEQYF

J: TRBJ2-5
V: TRBV24-1
CDR3: CATSDPASPQGQETQYF

J: TRBJ1-4
V: TRBV6-1
CDR3: CASSDGGDNEKLFF